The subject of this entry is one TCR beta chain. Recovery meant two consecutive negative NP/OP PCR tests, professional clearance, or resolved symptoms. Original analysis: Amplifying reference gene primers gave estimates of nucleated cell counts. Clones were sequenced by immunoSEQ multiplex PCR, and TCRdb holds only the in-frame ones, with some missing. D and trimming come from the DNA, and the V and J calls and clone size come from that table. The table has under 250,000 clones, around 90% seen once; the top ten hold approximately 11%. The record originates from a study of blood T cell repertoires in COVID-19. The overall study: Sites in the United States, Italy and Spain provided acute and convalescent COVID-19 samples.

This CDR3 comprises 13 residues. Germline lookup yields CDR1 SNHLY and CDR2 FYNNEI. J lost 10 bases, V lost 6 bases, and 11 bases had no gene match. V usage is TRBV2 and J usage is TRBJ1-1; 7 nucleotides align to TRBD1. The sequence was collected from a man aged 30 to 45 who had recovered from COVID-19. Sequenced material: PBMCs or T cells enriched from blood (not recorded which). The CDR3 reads CASSARQGTGAFF. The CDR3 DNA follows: TGTGCCAGCAGCGCGAGACAGGGTACGGGAGCTTTCTTT.